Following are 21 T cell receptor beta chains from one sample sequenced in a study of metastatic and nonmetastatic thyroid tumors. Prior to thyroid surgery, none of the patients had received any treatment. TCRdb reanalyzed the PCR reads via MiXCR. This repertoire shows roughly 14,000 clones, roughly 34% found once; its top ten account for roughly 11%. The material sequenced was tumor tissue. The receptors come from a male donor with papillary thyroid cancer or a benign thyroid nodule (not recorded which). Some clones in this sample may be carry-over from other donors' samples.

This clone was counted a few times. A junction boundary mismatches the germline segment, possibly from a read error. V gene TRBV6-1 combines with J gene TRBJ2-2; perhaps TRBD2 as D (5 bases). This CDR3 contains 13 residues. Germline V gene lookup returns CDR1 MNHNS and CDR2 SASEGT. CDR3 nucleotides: TGTGCCAGCTTTCGGCGGAACACCGGGGAGCTTTTTTTT. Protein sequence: CASFRRNTGELFF.

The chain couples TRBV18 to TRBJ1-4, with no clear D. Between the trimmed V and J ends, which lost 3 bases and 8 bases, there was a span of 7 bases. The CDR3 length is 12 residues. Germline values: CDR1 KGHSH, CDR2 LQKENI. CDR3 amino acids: CASSPDGEKLFF. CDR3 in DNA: TGTGCCAGCTCACCGGATGGCGAAAAACTGTTTTTT.

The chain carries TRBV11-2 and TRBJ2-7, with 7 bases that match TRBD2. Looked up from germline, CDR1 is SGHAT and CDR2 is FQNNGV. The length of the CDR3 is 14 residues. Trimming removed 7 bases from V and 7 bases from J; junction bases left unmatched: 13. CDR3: CASNLGRGRGEQYV. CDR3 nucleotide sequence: TGTGCCAGCAACCTAGGGAGGGGCCGGGGGGAGCAGTACGTC.

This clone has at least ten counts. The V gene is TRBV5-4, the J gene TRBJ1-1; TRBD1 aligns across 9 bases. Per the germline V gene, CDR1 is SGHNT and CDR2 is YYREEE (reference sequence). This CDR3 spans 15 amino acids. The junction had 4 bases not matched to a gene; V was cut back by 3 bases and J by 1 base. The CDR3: CASSSGQGWNTEAFF. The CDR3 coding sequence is TGTGCCAGCAGCTCGGGACAGGGTTGGAACACTGAAGCTTTCTTT.

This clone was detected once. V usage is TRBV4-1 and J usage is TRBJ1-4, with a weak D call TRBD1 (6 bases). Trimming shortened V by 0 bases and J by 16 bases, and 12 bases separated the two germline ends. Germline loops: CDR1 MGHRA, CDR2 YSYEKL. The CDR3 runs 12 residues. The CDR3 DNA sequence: TGCGCCAGCAGCCAAGATCAGGGGAGTAGGTTTTTT. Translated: CASSQDQGSRFF.

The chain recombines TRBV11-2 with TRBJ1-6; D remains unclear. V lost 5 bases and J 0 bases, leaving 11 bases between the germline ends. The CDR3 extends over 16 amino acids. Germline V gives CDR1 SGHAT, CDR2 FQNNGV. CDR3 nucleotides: TGTGCCAGCAGCCTACAAGGGAGCTCCTATAATTCACCCCTCCACTTT. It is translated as CASSLQGSSYNSPLHF. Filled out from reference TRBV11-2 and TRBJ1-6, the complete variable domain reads EAGVAQSPRYKIIEKRQSVAFWCNPISGHATLYWYQQILGQGPKLLIQFQNNGVVDDSQLPKDRFSAERLKGVDSTLKIQPAKLEDSAVYLCASSLQGSSYNSPLHFGNGTRLTVT.

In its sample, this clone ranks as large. CDR3 amino acids: CAWSVGYTIYF. The CDR3 DNA reads as TGTGCCTGGAGTGTAGGTTACACCATATATTTT. The chain recombines TRBV30 with TRBJ1-3, with D unresolved. This CDR3 region has 11 residues. V shed 0 bases and J shed 8 bases, with 5 bases lying between them. Germline values: CDR1 GTSNPN, CDR2 SVGIG (reference sequence). Supplemented by reference TRBV30 and TRBJ1-3, the full variable domain reads SQTIHQWPATLVQPVGSPLSLECTVEGTSNPNLYWYRQAAGRGLQLLFYSVGIGQISSEVPQNLSASRPQDRQFILSSKKLLLSDSGFYLCAWSVGYTIYFGEGSWLTVV.

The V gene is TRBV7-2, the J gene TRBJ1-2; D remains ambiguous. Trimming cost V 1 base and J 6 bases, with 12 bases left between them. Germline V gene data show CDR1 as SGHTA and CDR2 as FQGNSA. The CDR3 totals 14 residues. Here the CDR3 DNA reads TGTGCCAGCAGCTTAGAATCGGCTACCGATGGCTACACCTTC. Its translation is CASSLESATDGYTF.

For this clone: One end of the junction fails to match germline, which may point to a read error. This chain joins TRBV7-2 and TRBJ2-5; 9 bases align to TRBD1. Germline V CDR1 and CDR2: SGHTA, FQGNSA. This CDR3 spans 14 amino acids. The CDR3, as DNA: TGTGCCAGCAGTCGAGACAGGGGGGGAGATACCCATTACTTC. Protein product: CASSRDRGGDTHYF. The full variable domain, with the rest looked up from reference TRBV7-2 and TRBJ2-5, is GAGVSQSPSNKVTEKGKDVELRCDPISGHTALYWYRQSLGQGLEFLIYFQGNSAPDKSGLPSDRFSAERTGGSVSTLTIQRTQQEDSAVYLCASSRDRGGDTHYFGPGTRLLVL.

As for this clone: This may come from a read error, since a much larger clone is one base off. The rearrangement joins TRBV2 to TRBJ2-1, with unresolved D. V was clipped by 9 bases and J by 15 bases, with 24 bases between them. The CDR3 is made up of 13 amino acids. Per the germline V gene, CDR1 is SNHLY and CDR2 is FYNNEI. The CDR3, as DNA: TGTGCCAGAAGTCCTACGTTAGGACCTGTGGCGTTCTTC. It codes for CARSPTLGPVAFF.

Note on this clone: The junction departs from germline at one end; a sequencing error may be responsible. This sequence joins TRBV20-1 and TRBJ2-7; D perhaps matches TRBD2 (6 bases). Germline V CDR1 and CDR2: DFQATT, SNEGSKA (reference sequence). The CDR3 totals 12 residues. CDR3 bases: TGCAGTGCTCTGGGGGGTTTTTACGATCAGTACTTC. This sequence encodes CSALGGFYDQYF.

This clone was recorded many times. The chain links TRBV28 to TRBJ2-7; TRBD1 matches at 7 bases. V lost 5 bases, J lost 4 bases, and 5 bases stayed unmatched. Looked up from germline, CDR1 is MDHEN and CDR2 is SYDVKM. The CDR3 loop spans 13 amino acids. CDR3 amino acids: CASSGGQPYEQYF. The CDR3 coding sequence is TGTGCCAGCAGTGGGGGACAGCCGTACGAGCAGTACTTC.

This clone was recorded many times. For the CDR3, the DNA is TGCGCCAGCAGCTTGCGAGAAAAGAACACCGGGGAGCTGTTTTTT. Amino acids: CASSLREKNTGELFF. This chain joins TRBV5-1 and TRBJ2-2; D uncertain. Germline CDR1 SGHRS, CDR2 YFSETQ. The CDR3 is made up of 15 amino acids. V lost 1 base, J lost 1 base, and 8 bases lay in between.

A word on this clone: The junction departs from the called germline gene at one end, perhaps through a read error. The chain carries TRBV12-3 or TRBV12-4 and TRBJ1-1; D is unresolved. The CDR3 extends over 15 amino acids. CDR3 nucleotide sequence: TGTGCCAGCAGGACGCGGGAAAGGGAGTCTAATGAAGCTGTCTTT. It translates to CASRTRERESNEAVF.

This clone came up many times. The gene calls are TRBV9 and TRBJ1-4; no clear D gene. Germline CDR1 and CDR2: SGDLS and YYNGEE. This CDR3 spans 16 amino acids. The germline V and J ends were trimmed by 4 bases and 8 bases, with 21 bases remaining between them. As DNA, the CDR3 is TGTGCCAGCAGCACCCACATGGACTCTAGGATGGAAAAACTGTTTTTT. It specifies CASSTHMDSRMEKLFF.

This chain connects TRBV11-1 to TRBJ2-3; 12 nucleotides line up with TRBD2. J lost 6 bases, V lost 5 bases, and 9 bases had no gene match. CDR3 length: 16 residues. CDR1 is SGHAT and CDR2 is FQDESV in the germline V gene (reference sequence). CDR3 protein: CASSLRLAGEGDTQYF. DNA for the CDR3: TGTGCCAGCAGCCTAAGACTAGCGGGAGAGGGGGATACGCAGTATTTT.

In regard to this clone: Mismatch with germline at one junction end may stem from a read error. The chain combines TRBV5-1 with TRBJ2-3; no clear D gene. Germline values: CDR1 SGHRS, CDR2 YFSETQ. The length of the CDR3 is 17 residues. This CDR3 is CASSLKEETCSPDTQYF. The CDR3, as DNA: TGCGCAAGCAGCTTGAAAGAGGAAACCTGTTCGCCCGATACGCAGTATTTT.

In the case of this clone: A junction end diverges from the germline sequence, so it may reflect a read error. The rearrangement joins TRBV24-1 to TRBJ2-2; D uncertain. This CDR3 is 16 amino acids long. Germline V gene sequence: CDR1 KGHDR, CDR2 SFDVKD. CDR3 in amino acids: CSTSDSGRYFAWELFF. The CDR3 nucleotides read TGTTCCACCAGTGATTCGGGCAGGTATTTCGCCTGGGAGCTGTTTTTT.

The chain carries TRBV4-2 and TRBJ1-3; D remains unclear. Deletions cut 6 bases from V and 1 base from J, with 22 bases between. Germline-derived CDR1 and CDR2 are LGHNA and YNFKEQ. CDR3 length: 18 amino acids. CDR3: CASSREPHGSRSGNTIYF. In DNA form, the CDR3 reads TGTGCCAGCAGTCGAGAACCTCATGGGTCTAGGTCTGGAAACACCATATATTTT.

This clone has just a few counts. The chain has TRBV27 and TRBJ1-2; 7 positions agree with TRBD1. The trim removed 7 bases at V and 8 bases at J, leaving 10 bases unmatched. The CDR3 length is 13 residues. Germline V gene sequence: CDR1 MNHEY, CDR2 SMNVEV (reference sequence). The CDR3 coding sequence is TGTGCCAGCATTGCGACAGGGTACCTAGGCTACACCTTC. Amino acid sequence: CASIATGYLGYTF.

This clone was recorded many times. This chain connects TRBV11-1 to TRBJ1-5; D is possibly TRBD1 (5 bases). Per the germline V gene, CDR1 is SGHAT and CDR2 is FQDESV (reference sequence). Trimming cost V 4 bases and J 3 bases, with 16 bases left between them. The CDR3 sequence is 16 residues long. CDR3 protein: CASSSGKDGHNQPQHF. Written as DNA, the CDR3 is TGTGCCAGCAGCTCGGGAAAAGACGGACACAATCAGCCCCAGCATTTT.